The rows below give T cell receptor beta chains drawn from one sample of a study of blood T cell repertoires in COVID-19. Data came from immunoSEQ multiplex PCR; TCRdb stores just in-frame clones and leaves some out. The sample contains under 80,000 clones, roughly three quarters of which appear only once. The sample consisted of peripheral blood. These receptors originate from a human donor in a cohort sampled during active COVID-19. CDR3s include the opening cysteine and the closing phenylalanine or tryptophan.

V	J	CDR3
TRBV6-5	TRBJ1-2	CASSSADRDGYTF
TRBV7-7	TRBJ2-5	CASSATMAGGNQETQYF
TRBV19	TRBJ1-5	CASNGGGGNQPQHF
TRBV6-1	TRBJ1-1	CASSDGTGGRTEAFF
TRBV6-5	TRBJ1-4	CASRSPDMAQQVFF
TRBV19	TRBJ1-1	CASSISQGRTEAFF
TRBV7-2	TRBJ2-1	CASSLELAGNNEQFF
TRBV28	TRBJ2-7	CASSFLWDRAYEQYF
TRBV7-2	TRBJ2-7	CASSLRPGGVYEQYF
TRBV19	TRBJ1-5	CASSLRQHSSNQPQHF
TRBV7-2	TRBJ1-3	CASSLTVPGNTIYF
TRBV28	TRBJ1-2	CASSSRTGWDGYTF
TRBV28	TRBJ1-5	CASSPQTGFTQNQPQHF
TRBV25-1	TRBJ1-4	CASSTLVTAGTNEKLFF
TRBV16	TRBJ1-1	CASSPTSTEAFF
TRBV4-2	TRBJ2-2	CASSQGTGPYTDTGELFF
TRBV7-2	TRBJ2-5	CASSGASGRSRMKETQYF
TRBV7-6	TRBJ1-5	CASSLGGDWRYQPQHF
TRBV6-6	TRBJ1-6	CAAAGGRSSYNSPLHF
TRBV9	TRBJ2-7	CASSVATGTYEQYF
TRBV6-5	TRBJ1-2	CASSRQGEGNYGYTF
TRBV19	TRBJ2-1	CASSMIGASDEQFF
TRBV5-1	TRBJ2-2	CASGYRGGTGELFF
TRBV18	TRBJ2-1	CASSPQGRNSYNEQFF
TRBV5-3	TRBJ2-5	CARSPPSVSDKETQYF
TRBV5-8	TRBJ2-5	CASSTFGTGFGDETQYF
TRBV5-5	TRBJ2-3	CASSLRLAGEDTQYF
TRBV30	TRBJ1-1	CSRDRVGTEAFF
TRBV6-2/TRBV6-3	TRBJ2-5	CASSYGRSQETQYF
TRBV6-5	TRBJ1-3	CASRPSSGNTIYF
TRBV6-5	TRBJ1-3	CASSLDRSIGNTIYF
TRBV27	TRBJ1-1	CASRTGLNTEAFF
TRBV18	TRBJ2-2	CASPGLAGSTGELFF
TRBV21-1	TRBJ1-5	CASSRGTENSNQPQHF
TRBV28	TRBJ1-2	CASRSGTGRVYGYTF
TRBV11-2	TRBJ2-1	CASSLAGGQGNEQFF
TRBV28	TRBJ2-4	CASSSPRDRGLGNIQYF
TRBV6-2/TRBV6-3	TRBJ1-5	CASSNPGPQPQHF
TRBV6-5	TRBJ1-1	CASSYRGTGETEAFF